This T cell receptor (beta chain) was identified during a study of T cell responses to AZD1222 COVID-19 vaccine. Analyses pooled second doses at about 4 or about 12 weeks. Broader study findings: Researchers took repertoire samples only after the peak T cell response had come. Females made up more of the donors, who were largely white British, and clonal diversity may have come out too low. Spike-wide coverage was observed for vaccine-associated CD4 TCRs, with dominant responses at 160-218 and 743-854.

There are 12 residues in the CDR3. Germline V gene data show CDR1 as MNHEY and CDR2 as SVGAGI. V was pared by 11 bases and J by 1 base, with 8 bases between. The table came from immunoSEQ multiplex PCR; TCRdb's copy has only in-frame clones and leaves some out. The sample shows about 120,000 clones, about 85% of them seen only once. Worth noting for this clone: Its antigen is unidentified.

The V call is TRBV6-5, the J call TRBJ2-2; TRBD2 is a possible D gene (5 bases). The sequencing used peripheral blood, collected 28 days after the second AZD1222 dose. This sequence originates from an adult who received the AZD1222 COVID-19 vaccine. The CDR3: CAGRGNTGELFF. In nucleotides, the CDR3 is TGTGCCGGACGGGGGAACACCGGGGAGCTGTTTTTT.